This TCR beta chain was identified during a study of OX40 agonist ivuxolimab in advanced cancers. Overall study context: A mean age of around 66 years, range about 20 to 90, was recorded, and approximately 80% were male.

The V and J ends lost 0 bases and 4 bases, in that order; junction bases with no gene match: 11. The CDR3 covers 18 residues. Germline V gene data show CDR1 as MGHRA and CDR2 as YSYEKL. If patients had autoimmune disease history or systemic immunosuppression, they were excluded. Using immunoSEQ multiplex PCR, the repertoire was profiled, and TCRdb retains in-frame clones only, with some absent. The top ten clones hold roughly 1.2% of a sample with more than 45,000 clones, roughly 80% of them seen once. This chain uses TRBV4-1 with TRBJ2-5, with TRBD2 matching over 10 bases. This receptor was identified in an adult with an advanced solid tumor such as melanoma, head and neck, liver or kidney cancer. This sample comprised CD4+ or CD8+ T cells sorted from blood, obtained in a trial of the OX40 agonist ivuxolimab. The CDR3 loop is CASSQDWGAGGGGETQYF. The CDR3 region has the DNA TGCGCCAGCAGCCAAGACTGGGGAGCGGGGGGGGGAGGAGAGACCCAGTACTTC.